What follows are 13 T cell receptor beta chains derived from one specimen sequenced in a study of blood T cell repertoires in COVID-19. Here immunoSEQ multiplex PCR was the method, and the copy in TCRdb shows in-frame clones only, minus some. The sample lists about 190,000 clones, around nine tenths occurring once. The sequencing input was peripheral blood. All receptors come from a man aged 65-85 years with active or convalescent COVID-19.

The chain carries TRBV10-1 and TRBJ1-5; D is perhaps TRBD1 (5 bases). Germline V CDR1 and CDR2: WNHNN, SYGVQD (reference sequence). This CDR3 comprises 16 residues. Trimming cost V 3 bases and J 0 bases, with 12 bases left between them. CDR3 bases: TGCGCCAGCAGTGAACAGGAATACTATAGCAATCAGCCCCAGCATTTT. Its translation is CASSEQEYYSNQPQHF.

V and J are TRBV5-5 and TRBJ1-2; 8 nucleotides line up with TRBD1. The junction had 4 bases not matched to a gene; V was cut back by 0 bases and J by 3 bases. This CDR3 contains 15 residues. Germline loops: CDR1 SGHKS, CDR2 YYEKEE (reference sequence). In DNA form, the CDR3 reads TGTGCCAGCAGCTTGGGACAGGGGAAATACTATGGCTACACCTTC. The encoded protein is CASSLGQGKYYGYTF.

V gene TRBV6-1 combines with J gene TRBJ1-6; D is unclear. V lost 1 base, J lost 2 bases, and 12 bases lay in between. The CDR3 sequence is 17 residues long. CDR1 and CDR2 from the germline V gene are MNHNS and SASEGT. CDR3 nucleotide sequence: TGTGCCAGCAGTGAAGGGTCCAGGTTCGCCTATAATTCACCCCTCCACTTT. Its protein product is CASSEGSRFAYNSPLHF.

The chain uses TRBV6-5 and TRBJ1-2, with 8 bases that match TRBD1. Looked up from germline, CDR1 is MNHEY and CDR2 is SVGAGI. After removal of 2 bases from V and 4 bases from J, the junction contained 9 bases not matched to a gene. The CDR3 contains 16 residues. CDR3 protein: CASSYVAGGAPYGYTF. In DNA, the CDR3 is TGTGCCAGCAGTTACGTGGCAGGGGGCGCTCCCTATGGCTACACCTTC.

This rearrangement joins TRBV11-2 to TRBJ2-1, with 7 nucleotides matching TRBD1. This CDR3 contains 13 residues. Germline-derived CDR1 and CDR2 are SGHAT and FQNNGV. J gave up 6 bases and V 5 bases, and 4 bases lay outside the gene matches. The CDR3 loop is CASSKTGINEQFF. The CDR3 DNA reads as TGTGCCAGCAGCAAGACAGGGATCAATGAGCAGTTCTTC.

The chain uses TRBV19 and TRBJ1-5; D ambiguous. The V gene lost 5 bases and the J gene lost 4 bases, with 18 bases spanning the gap. Germline values: CDR1 LNHDA, CDR2 SQIVND (reference sequence). The CDR3 covers 16 residues. The CDR3 loop reads CASSEFRDPGNQPQHF. The DNA for the CDR3 is TGTGCCAGTAGTGAGTTCCGAGACCCGGGAAATCAGCCCCAGCATTTT.

The chain combines TRBV12-2 with TRBJ1-6; the D call TRBD1 from the table was never checked on the DNA. TRBV12-2 is marked as a pseudogene. The CDR3 is 21 residues long. The CDR3 bases are TGTGCAAGTCGCCAGAAAACGCAACCTGACAGGGGAGATGTAGAAAATTCACCCCTCCACTTT. Translated: CASRQKTQPDRGDVENSPLHF.

V and J are TRBV3-1 (or the pseudogene TRBV3-2) and TRBJ2-4, with 11 bases that match TRBD2. Germline V lookup: CDR1 LGHDT, CDR2 YNNKEL (reference sequence). Losses at the gene ends were 1 base for V and 6 bases for J; bases not matched to a gene: 11. The CDR3 is 18 amino acids. In DNA, the CDR3 is TGTGCCAGCAGCCAAGTTGGACAATCGGGACTAGCGGTAAACATTCAGTACTTC. Amino acids: CASSQVGQSGLAVNIQYF.

The chain couples TRBV27 to TRBJ1-2; 7 nucleotides match TRBD1. The CDR3 loop spans 14 amino acids. The V segment lost 6 bases and the J segment 3 bases; nucleotides outside the gene matches: 7. Germline lookup yields CDR1 MNHEY and CDR2 SMNVEV (reference sequence). CDR3 nucleotides: TGTGCCAGCAGCCTTCGGACAGGACACTATGGCTACACCTTC. Translated, it gives CASSLRTGHYGYTF.

This chain joins TRBV5-1 and TRBJ2-3; the match to TRBD1 covers 9 bases. V was clipped by 0 bases and J by 7 bases; unmatched bases: 6. Looked up from germline, CDR1 is SGHRS and CDR2 is YFSETQ. CDR3 length equals 15 residues. Here the CDR3 reads CASSLEGQGRNTQYF. DNA for the CDR3: TGCGCCAGCAGCTTGGAGGGACAGGGTCGGAATACGCAGTATTTT.

This clone was picked up one time. Germline and junction disagree at one end, which may indicate a read error. V gene TRBV3-1 (or the pseudogene TRBV3-2) combines with J gene TRBJ2-1; D is perhaps TRBD1 (6 bases). The CDR3 has 16 residues. The germline gives CDR1 LGHDT, CDR2 YNNKEL (reference sequence). CDR3 coding DNA: TGTGCCAGCAGCCATTACAGGGACCATTCTATCAATGGGCAGTTCTTC. It encodes CASSHYRDHSINGQFF.

In this sample, this clone turned up once. The rearrangement uses TRBV6-5 and TRBJ2-7; D is uncertain. Looked up from germline, CDR1 is MNHEY and CDR2 is SVGAGI. This CDR3 spans 11 amino acids. V lost 4 bases and J lost 5, with 6 bases in between. CDR3 DNA sequence: TGTGCCAGCAGTTCCTTCCACGAGCAGTACTTC. It encodes CASSSFHEQYF.

CDR3 coding DNA: TGTGCCAGCAGCAGACAGGGGGATCAGCCCCAGCATTTT. This gives the protein CASSRQGDQPQHF. The J gene is TRBJ1-5, the V gene TRBV3-1 (or the pseudogene TRBV3-2), with 9 bases lining up with TRBD1. Germline V lookup: CDR1 LGHDT, CDR2 YNNKEL (reference sequence). The CDR3 totals 13 residues. The V segment lost 5 bases and the J segment 5 bases; nucleotides outside the gene matches: 1.